This T cell receptor (beta chain) is from a study of OX40 agonist ivuxolimab in advanced cancers. Study results and limitations: On average, CD8+ T cells showed a greater number of expanded clones than CD4+.

As concerns this clone: Its antigen is as yet unknown.

Using immunoSEQ multiplex PCR, the repertoire was profiled, and TCRdb retains in-frame clones only, with some absent. The sample contains about 70,000 clones, about four fifths of which appear only once. Germline V gene sequence: CDR1 MNHEY, CDR2 SMNVEV (reference sequence). The CDR3 length is 12 residues. The V and J genes are TRBV27 and TRBJ2-5; D is ambiguous. The DNA end lines up better with TRBJ2-7; the J call may be wrong. The TCR originated in an adult with an advanced solid tumor such as melanoma, head and neck, liver or kidney cancer. Sequenced here: CD4+ or CD8+ T cells sorted from blood, sampled in a trial of the OX40 agonist ivuxolimab. The CDR3 coding sequence is TGTGCCAGCAGTTCAAACCCCTACGAGCAGTACTTC. It is translated as CASSSNPYEQYF.